The 26 T cell receptor beta chains below all came from one sample that was sequenced in a study of quantifying T cell responses using KT2 cells. The overall study: cDNA was made from DNase-treated RNA using alpha and beta constant primers.

An oligo carrying a UMI was ligated to the cDNA 3' end. An equimolar mix of RC1.1 and RC1.2 primed the beta chain across TRBC1 and TRBC2. One entry per CDR3 protein results from TCRdb running MiXCR on the UMI-ligation and nested PCR reads. The sample lists tens of thousands of distinct CDR3 sequences, more than 9% occurring once. Sequenced input: PBMCs spiked with cells of the T cell clone KT2. All receptors come from a human donor.

J is TRBJ2-7 and V is TRBV6-2 or TRBV6-3; D might be TRBD1 (6 bases). Trimming removed 6 bases from V and 5 bases from J, with 23 bases in between. Germline CDR1 and CDR2: MNHEY and SVGEGT. There are 16 residues in the CDR3. CDR3 protein: CASRSNRALTLHEQYF. CDR3 DNA: TGTGCCAGCAGAAGCAACAGGGCCTTGACCCTCCACGAGCAGTACTTC.

There are a few counts of this clonotype. V is TRBV27 and J is TRBJ2-3; D is uncertain. This CDR3 contains 14 residues. Deletions cut 10 bases from V and 0 bases from J, with 14 bases between. The V gene's germline CDR1 is MNHEY and CDR2 SMNVEV (reference sequence). The chain's CDR3 is CATRKSVSTDTQYF. The CDR3 region has the DNA TGTGCCACCCGCAAGTCAGTCAGCACAGATACGCAGTATTTT.

This clonotype was recorded once. The chain employs TRBV5-1 and TRBJ2-1; 9 nucleotides match TRBD1. CDR3 length equals 15 residues. Germline lookup yields CDR1 SGHRS and CDR2 YFSETQ. Losses at the gene ends were 3 bases for V and 6 bases for J; bases not matched to a gene: 7. CDR3 bases: TGCGCCAGCAGCTACGACAGGGGGTCATCCAATGAGCAGTTCTTC. As protein: CASSYDRGSSNEQFF.

This clonotype appeared a single time. This rearrangement joins TRBV14 to TRBJ2-7; either TRBD1 or TRBD2 may supply D (5 bases each). This CDR3 region has 15 residues. V lost 3 bases and J lost 0, with 12 bases in between. CDR1 is SGHDN, CDR2 FVKESK, per germline. The CDR3 loop is CASSHWGTNSYEQYF. As DNA, the CDR3 is TGTGCCAGCAGCCACTGGGGGACCAACTCCTACGAGCAGTACTTC.

The sample holds a few counts of this clonotype. The J gene is TRBJ2-7, the V gene TRBV11-2; D is unresolved. V lost 8 bases, J lost 3 bases, and 11 bases lay in between. CDR1 and CDR2 (germline): SGHAT, FQNNGV. CDR3 length equals 12 residues. The CDR3 loop is CASGPTFYEQYF. As DNA, the CDR3 is TGTGCCAGCGGCCCGACCTTCTACGAGCAGTACTTC.

This clonotype was seen only a few times. The V and J genes are TRBV7-3 and TRBJ2-7, with D possibly matching TRBD1 (5 bases). The CDR3 spans 14 residues. The germline CDR1 and CDR2 sequences are SGHTA and FQGTGA. Trimming left V 5 bases short and J 1 base short, with 12 bases between. CDR3 bases: TGTGCCAGCAGCCCCCGCCCAGGGTCCTACGAGCAGTACTTC. Its translation is CASSPRPGSYEQYF.

This clonotype was seen more than once but under ten times. This rearrangement joins TRBV6-5 to TRBJ2-5; unclear D gene. The CDR3 sequence is 13 residues long. Germline lookup yields CDR1 MNHEY and CDR2 SVGAGI. Trimming cost V 2 bases and J 5 bases, with 9 bases left between them. CDR3 amino acids: CASSYDTAETQYF. The CDR3 bases are TGTGCCAGCAGTTACGACACCGCGGAGACCCAGTACTTC.

This clonotype was seen more than once but under ten times. In nucleotides, the CDR3 is TGTGCCAGCTCACCGGAAGGGGGCCTCCAAGAGACCCAGTACTTC. Residues: CASSPEGGLQETQYF. The chain is built from TRBV18 and TRBJ2-5, with TRBD1 matching 7 bases. The CDR3 contains 15 residues. From germline, CDR1 is KGHSH and CDR2 LQKENI. After removal of 3 bases from V and 1 base from J, the junction contained 5 bases not matched to a gene.

The chain couples TRBV9 to TRBJ2-7; 10 bases are a match to TRBD2. Germline CDR1 SGDLS, CDR2 YYNGEE. The CDR3 is 15 amino acids. V trimming: 4 bases; J trimming: 2 bases; junction bases outside the gene matches: 6. CDR3 bases: TGTGCCAGCAGCCACGGGACTAGCGCAGCCTACGAGCAGTACTTC. Its protein product is CASSHGTSAAYEQYF.

The V and J genes are TRBV7-2 and TRBJ1-2; no definite D call. Trimming took off 0 bases at V and 8 bases at J, with 10 bases between the two ends. Germline values: CDR1 SGHTA, CDR2 FQGNSA. The CDR3 sequence is 13 residues long. CDR3 region: CASSLAGDNGYTF. CDR3 coding DNA: TGTGCCAGCAGCTTAGCGGGCGACAACGGCTACACCTTC.

The V call is TRBV12-3 or TRBV12-4, the J call TRBJ2-3, with 11 bases identical to TRBD2. The V segment lost 6 bases and the J segment 4 bases; nucleotides outside the gene matches: 6. The CDR3 sequence is 15 residues long. Written as DNA, the CDR3 is TGTGCCAGCAGGGTAATAGCGGGAGGGTCAGATACGCAGTATTTT. It is translated as CASRVIAGGSDTQYF.

This chain links TRBV6-5 with TRBJ1-6, with unresolved D. Germline CDR1 is MNHEY and CDR2 is SVGAGI. This CDR3 has 14 amino acids. Trimming shortened V by 6 bases and J by 7 bases, and 13 bases separated the two germline ends. The CDR3 reads CASRPPSWNSPLHF. For the CDR3, the DNA is TGTGCCAGCAGACCTCCTTCCTGGAATTCACCCCTCCACTTT.

This clonotype has a handful of counts. The chain is built from TRBV6-2 or TRBV6-3 and TRBJ2-5, with D unresolved. CDR3 length equals 16 residues. The germline gives CDR1 MNHEY, CDR2 SVGEGT. V dropped 7 bases and J dropped 5 bases, with 23 bases sitting between them. CDR3: CASTDGMILSRETQYF. For the CDR3, the DNA is TGTGCCAGCACTGACGGAATGATCCTCTCGCGGGAGACCCAGTACTTC.

V and J are TRBV24-1 and TRBJ2-2; the D is unclear. The CDR3 runs to 14 residues. The germline V gene encodes CDR1 KGHDR and CDR2 SFDVKD. Trimming pared 5 bases from V and 1 base from J, leaving 7 bases between. In DNA form, the CDR3 reads TGTGCCACCAGTGTGGGCGGGAACACCGGGGAGCTGTTTTTT. Protein sequence: CATSVGGNTGELFF.

The chain has TRBV29-1 and TRBJ1-1, with 9 bases identical to TRBD1. From germline, CDR1 is SQVTM and CDR2 ANQGSEA. This CDR3 is 14 amino acids long. Germline trimming cut 1 base from V and 3 bases from J; bases unmatched to any gene: 3. The CDR3 loop reads CSVEGTGVDTEAFF. CDR3 bases: TGCAGCGTTGAAGGGACAGGGGTCGACACTGAAGCTTTCTTT.

The chain employs TRBV30 and TRBJ2-5; perhaps TRBD1 as D (6 bases). Germline CDR1 GTSNPN, CDR2 SVGIG (reference sequence). V was cut by 5 bases and J by 2 bases, with 12 bases left in between. There are 13 residues in the CDR3. CDR3 loop: CAWDGRGQETQYF. The CDR3 nucleotides are TGTGCCTGGGACGGAAGGGGGCAAGAGACCCAGTACTTC.

This clonotype was picked up a small number of times. V and J are TRBV6-6 and TRBJ1-5, with TRBD1 as a possible D gene (5 bases). The CDR3 sequence is 15 residues long. Germline CDR1 MNHNY, CDR2 SVGAGI (reference sequence). Trimming cost V 7 bases and J 3 bases, with 16 bases left between them. CDR3 region: CASKWDRGNNQPQHF. The CDR3 nucleotides are TGTGCCAGCAAATGGGATAGGGGCAACAATCAGCCCCAGCATTTT.

This clonotype has at least ten counts. The chain employs TRBV4-1 and TRBJ1-2; TRBD1 aligns across 9 bases. Germline loops: CDR1 MGHRA, CDR2 YSYEKL. Unmatched junction bases numbered 4, after V lost 4 bases and J lost 7 bases. CDR3 length: 13 amino acids. The CDR3, as DNA: TGCGCCAGCAGCCTTGTGGGACAGGGTGGCTACACCTTC. It is translated as CASSLVGQGGYTF.

This chain uses TRBV6-1 with TRBJ1-3; D is undetermined. This CDR3 spans 15 amino acids. Germline CDR1 and CDR2: MNHNS and SASEGT. V was cut by 2 bases and J by 3 bases, with 11 bases left in between. CDR3 amino acids: CASSEWLGSGNTIYF. The CDR3 DNA reads TGTGCCAGCAGTGAATGGTTGGGCAGTGGAAACACCATATATTTT.

The chain uses TRBV7-8 and TRBJ2-5; 11 positions match TRBD2. Per the germline V gene, CDR1 is SGHVS and CDR2 is FQNEAQ. V shed 7 bases and J 4 bases; nucleotides not matched to a gene: 8. This CDR3 has 15 amino acids. CDR3 nucleotides: TGTGCCAGCAAGGCCCTAGCGGGAGGAGGAGAGACCCAGTACTTC. Its translation: CASKALAGGGETQYF. Drawing the rest from reference TRBV7-8 and TRBJ2-5, the complete variable domain is GAGVSQSPRYKVAKRGQDVALRCDPISGHVSLFWYQQALGQGPEFLTYFQNEAQLDKSGLPSDRFFAERPEGSVSTLKIQRTQQEDSAVYLCASKALAGGGETQYFGPGTRLLVL.

CDR3 nucleotide sequence: TGTGCCAGCAGCTCCAACCGAGACACAAAACGATCGAACACTGAAGCTTTCTTT. This gives the protein CASSSNRDTKRSNTEAFF. The chain recombines TRBV11-3 with TRBJ1-1; no clear D. The germline V gene has CDR1 SGHNT and CDR2 YENEEA. Trimming pared 4 bases from V and 1 base from J, leaving 22 bases between. The CDR3 covers 18 residues. The whole variable domain, remainder taken from reference TRBV11-3 and TRBJ1-1, is EAGVVQSPRYKIIEKKQPVAFWCNPISGHNTLYWYLQNLGQGPELLIRYENEEAVDDSQLPKDRFSAERLKGVDSTLKIQPAELGDSAVYLCASSSNRDTKRSNTEAFFGQGTRLTVV.

This clonotype was picked up a small number of times. The chain is built from TRBV20-1 and TRBJ2-3, with a weak D call TRBD2 (5 bases). CDR3 length: 13 residues. Trimming took off 6 bases at V and 6 bases at J, with 16 bases between the two ends. CDR1 DFQATT and CDR2 SNEGSKA come from the germline V gene (reference sequence). CDR3 amino acids: CSAQAVGADTQYF. CDR3 sequence (DNA): TGCAGTGCCCAAGCCGTGGGAGCCGATACGCAGTATTTT.

The CDR3 sequence: CASSLGGAGYGYTF. The CDR3 bases are TGTGCCAGCAGTTTAGGGGGGGCCGGTTATGGCTACACCTTC. The gene calls are TRBV12-3 or TRBV12-4 and TRBJ1-2; TRBD1 might be the D (6 bases). This CDR3 region has 14 residues. V was pared by 1 base and J by 5 bases, with 11 bases between.

The rearrangement uses TRBV27 and TRBJ1-4, with a weak D call TRBD1 (5 bases). The CDR3 contains 13 residues. The V end was cut by 4 bases, the J end by 13 bases, with 16 bases between. Germline loops: CDR1 MNHEY, CDR2 SMNVEV (reference sequence). DNA of the CDR3: TGTGCCAGCAGTTCACACCTGGGTGGGGCACTGTTTTTT. This codes for CASSSHLGGALFF.

In this sample, this clonotype turned up a few times. The J gene is TRBJ2-3, the V gene TRBV5-1; no firm D call. The CDR3 has 15 residues. V shed 0 bases and J shed 1 base, with 9 bases lying between them. CDR1 is SGHRS and CDR2 is YFSETQ in the germline V gene. The CDR3 region is CASSLDFGGTDTQYF. The CDR3 DNA reads TGCGCCAGCAGCTTGGATTTTGGGGGCACAGATACGCAGTATTTT.

This chain joins TRBV7-8 and TRBJ1-6; 7 bases match TRBD1. CDR3 length equals 15 residues. Germline V gene sequence: CDR1 SGHVS, CDR2 FQNEAQ. After removal of 6 bases from V and 6 bases from J, the junction contained 8 bases not matched to a gene. The CDR3 reads CASRRRGWVNSPLHF. The CDR3 DNA follows: TGTGCCAGCAGGCGCAGGGGGTGGGTTAATTCACCCCTCCACTTT.